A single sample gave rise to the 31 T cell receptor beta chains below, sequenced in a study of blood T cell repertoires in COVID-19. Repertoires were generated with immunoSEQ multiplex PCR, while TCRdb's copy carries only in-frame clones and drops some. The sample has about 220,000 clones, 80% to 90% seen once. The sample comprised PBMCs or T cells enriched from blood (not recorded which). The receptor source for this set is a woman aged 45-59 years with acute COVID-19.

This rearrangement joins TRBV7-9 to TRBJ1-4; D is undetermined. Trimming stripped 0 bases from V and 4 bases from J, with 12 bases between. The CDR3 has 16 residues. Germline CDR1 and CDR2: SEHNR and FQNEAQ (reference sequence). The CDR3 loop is CASSLASAGHNEKLFF. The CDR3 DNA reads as TGTGCCAGCAGCTTAGCGTCGGCGGGCCATAATGAAAAACTGTTTTTT.

The CDR3 sequence: CAGGDPGGRLGELFF. The CDR3, as DNA: TGTGCCGGAGGTGACCCGGGAGGACGGCTCGGGGAGCTGTTTTTT. The J gene is TRBJ2-2, the V gene TRBV19; 7 nucleotides line up with TRBD2. The CDR3 covers 15 residues. V lost 11 bases, J lost 7 bases, and 16 bases stayed unmatched. Germline V gene lookup returns CDR1 LNHDA and CDR2 SQIVND (reference sequence).

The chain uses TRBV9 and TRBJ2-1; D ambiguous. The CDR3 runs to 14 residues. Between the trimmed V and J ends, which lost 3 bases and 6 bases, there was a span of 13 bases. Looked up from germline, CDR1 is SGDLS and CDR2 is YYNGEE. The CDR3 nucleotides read TGTGCCAGCAGCGACAGATACAATACCAATGAGCAGTTCTTC. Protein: CASSDRYNTNEQFF.

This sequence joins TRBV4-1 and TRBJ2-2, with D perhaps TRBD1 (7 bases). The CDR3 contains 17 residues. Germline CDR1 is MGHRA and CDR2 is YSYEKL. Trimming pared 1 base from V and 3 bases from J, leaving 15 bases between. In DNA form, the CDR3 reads TGCGCCAGCAGCCAAGTGGGCAGGGGGGACTACACCGGGGAGCTGTTTTTT. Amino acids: CASSQVGRGDYTGELFF.

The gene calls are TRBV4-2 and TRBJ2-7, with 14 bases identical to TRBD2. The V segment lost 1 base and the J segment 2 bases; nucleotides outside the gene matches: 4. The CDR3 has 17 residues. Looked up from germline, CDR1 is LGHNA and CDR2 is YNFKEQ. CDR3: CASSQATSGRAAYEQYF. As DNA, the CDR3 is TGTGCCAGCAGCCAAGCGACTAGCGGGAGGGCCGCCTACGAGCAGTACTTC.

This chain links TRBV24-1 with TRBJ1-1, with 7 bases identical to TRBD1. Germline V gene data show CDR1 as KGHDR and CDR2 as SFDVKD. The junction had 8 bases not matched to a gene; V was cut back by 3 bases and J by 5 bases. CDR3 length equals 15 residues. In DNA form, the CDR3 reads TGTGCCACCAGTGATCGCAGACAGGGAGAGACTGAAGCTTTCTTT. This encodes CATSDRRQGETEAFF.

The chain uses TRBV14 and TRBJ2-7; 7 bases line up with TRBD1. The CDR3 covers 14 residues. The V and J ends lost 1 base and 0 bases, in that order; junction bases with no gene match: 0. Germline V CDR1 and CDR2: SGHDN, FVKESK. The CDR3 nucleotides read TGTGCCAGCAGCCAAGGGGACAGCTCCTACGAGCAGTACTTC. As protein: CASSQGDSSYEQYF.

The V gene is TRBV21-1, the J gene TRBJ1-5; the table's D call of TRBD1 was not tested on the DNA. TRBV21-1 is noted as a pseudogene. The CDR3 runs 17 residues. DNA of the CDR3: TGTGCCAGCAGCAAAGAAGCTCTGGACACCAAAGGGGAGCCCCAGCATTTT. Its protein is CASSKEALDTKGEPQHF.

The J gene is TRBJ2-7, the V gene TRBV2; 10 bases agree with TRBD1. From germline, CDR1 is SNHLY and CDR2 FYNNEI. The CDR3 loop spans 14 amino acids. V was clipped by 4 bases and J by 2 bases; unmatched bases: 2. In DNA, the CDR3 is TGTGCCAGCAGTGGGGGGACAGGGGCCTACGAGCAGTACTTC. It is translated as CASSGGTGAYEQYF.

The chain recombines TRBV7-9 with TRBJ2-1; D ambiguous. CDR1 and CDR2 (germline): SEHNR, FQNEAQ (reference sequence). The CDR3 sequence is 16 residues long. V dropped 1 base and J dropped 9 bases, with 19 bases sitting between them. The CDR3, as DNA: TGTGCCAGCAGCTTAGGAGTCTTGCCCGGGTTAGGTGAGCAGTTCTTC. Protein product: CASSLGVLPGLGEQFF.

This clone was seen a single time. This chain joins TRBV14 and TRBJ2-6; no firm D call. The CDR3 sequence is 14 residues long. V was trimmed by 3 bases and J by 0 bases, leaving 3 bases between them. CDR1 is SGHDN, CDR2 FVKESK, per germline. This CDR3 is CASSHHSGANVLTF. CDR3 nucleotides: TGTGCCAGCAGCCACCACTCTGGGGCCAACGTCCTGACTTTC.

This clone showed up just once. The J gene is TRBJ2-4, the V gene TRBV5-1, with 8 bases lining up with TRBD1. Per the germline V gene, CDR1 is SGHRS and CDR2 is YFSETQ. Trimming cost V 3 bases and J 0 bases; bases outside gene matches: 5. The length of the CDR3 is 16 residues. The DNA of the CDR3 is TGCGCCAGCAGCTCTTGGACAGGGTTAGCCAAAAACATTCAGTACTTC. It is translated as CASSSWTGLAKNIQYF.

CDR3 DNA: TGTGCCAGCAGCTTAGGGAATAGCGGATACACAGATACGCAGTATTTT. Protein product: CASSLGNSGYTDTQYF. The rearrangement uses TRBV11-2 and TRBJ2-3, with D tentatively TRBD2 (6 bases). Germline CDR1 reads SGHAT; CDR2 reads FQNNGV. Trimming took 1 base from V and 2 from J, leaving 13 bases between them. This CDR3 comprises 16 residues. Full variable domain (missing parts from reference TRBV11-2 and TRBJ2-3): EAGVAQSPRYKIIEKRQSVAFWCNPISGHATLYWYQQILGQGPKLLIQFQNNGVVDDSQLPKDRFSAERLKGVDSTLKIQPAKLEDSAVYLCASSLGNSGYTDTQYFGPGTRLTVL.

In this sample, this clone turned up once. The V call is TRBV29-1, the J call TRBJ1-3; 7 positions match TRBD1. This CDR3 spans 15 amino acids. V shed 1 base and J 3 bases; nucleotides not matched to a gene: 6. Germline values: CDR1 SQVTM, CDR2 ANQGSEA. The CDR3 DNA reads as TGCAGCGTTGAAGGCTCCGACAGGGTTGGAAACACCATATATTTT. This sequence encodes CSVEGSDRVGNTIYF.

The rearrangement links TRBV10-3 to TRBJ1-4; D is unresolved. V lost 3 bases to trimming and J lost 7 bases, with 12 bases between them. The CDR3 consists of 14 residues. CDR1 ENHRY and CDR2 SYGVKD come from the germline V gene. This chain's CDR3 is CAISEGGSVEKLFF. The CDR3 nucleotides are TGTGCCATCAGTGAAGGAGGGAGCGTTGAAAAACTGTTTTTT.

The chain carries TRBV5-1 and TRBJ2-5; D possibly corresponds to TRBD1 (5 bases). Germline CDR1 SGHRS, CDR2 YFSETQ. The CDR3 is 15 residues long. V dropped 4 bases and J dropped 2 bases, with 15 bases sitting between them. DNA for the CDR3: TGCGCCAGCAGCCCCCTCCAGGGTAAACAAGAGACCCAGTACTTC. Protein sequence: CASSPLQGKQETQYF.

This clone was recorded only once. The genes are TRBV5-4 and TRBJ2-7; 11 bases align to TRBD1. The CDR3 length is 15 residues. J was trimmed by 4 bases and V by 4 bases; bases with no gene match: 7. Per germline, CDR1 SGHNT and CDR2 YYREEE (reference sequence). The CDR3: CASSIRDRGRYEQYF. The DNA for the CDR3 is TGTGCCAGCAGCATCCGGGACAGGGGGAGGTACGAGCAGTACTTC.

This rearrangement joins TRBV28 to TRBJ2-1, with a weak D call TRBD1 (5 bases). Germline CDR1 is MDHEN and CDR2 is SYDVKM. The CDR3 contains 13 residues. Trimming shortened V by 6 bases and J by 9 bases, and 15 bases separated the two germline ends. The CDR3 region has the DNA TGTGCCAGCAGAGTCCCAAGGGGCAGTGAGCAGTTCTTC. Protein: CASRVPRGSEQFF.

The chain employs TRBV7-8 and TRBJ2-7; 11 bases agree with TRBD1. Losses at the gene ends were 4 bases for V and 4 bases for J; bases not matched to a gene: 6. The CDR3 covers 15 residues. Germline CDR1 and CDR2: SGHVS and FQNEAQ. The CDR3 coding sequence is TGTGCCAGCAGCTACCGGACAGGGGGCATGTACGAGCAGTACTTC. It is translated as CASSYRTGGMYEQYF.

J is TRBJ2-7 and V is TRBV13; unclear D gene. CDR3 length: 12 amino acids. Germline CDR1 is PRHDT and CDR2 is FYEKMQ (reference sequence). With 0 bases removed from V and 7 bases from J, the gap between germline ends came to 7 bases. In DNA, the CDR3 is TGTGCCAGCAGCTTAGGCTTCGGGGAGCAGTACTTC. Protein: CASSLGFGEQYF.

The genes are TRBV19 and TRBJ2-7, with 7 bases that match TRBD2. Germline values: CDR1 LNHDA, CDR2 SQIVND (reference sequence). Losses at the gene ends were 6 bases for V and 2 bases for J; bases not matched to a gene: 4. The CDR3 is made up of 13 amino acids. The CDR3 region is CASRAGPAYEQYF. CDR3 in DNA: TGTGCCAGTAGAGCGGGACCCGCCTACGAGCAGTACTTC. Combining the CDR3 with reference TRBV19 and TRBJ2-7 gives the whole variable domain DGGITQSPKYLFRKEGQNVTLSCEQNLNHDAMYWYRQDPGQGLRLIYYSQIVNDFQKGDIAEGYSVSREKKESFPLTVTSAQKNPTAFYLCASRAGPAYEQYFGPGTRLTVT.

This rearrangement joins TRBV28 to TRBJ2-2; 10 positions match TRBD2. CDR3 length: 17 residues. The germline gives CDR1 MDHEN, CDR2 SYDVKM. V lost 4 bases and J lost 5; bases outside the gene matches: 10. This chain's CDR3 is CASSSPSLAGVTGELFF. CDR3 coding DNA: TGTGCCAGCAGTTCCCCCTCCCTAGCGGGAGTTACCGGGGAGCTGTTTTTT.

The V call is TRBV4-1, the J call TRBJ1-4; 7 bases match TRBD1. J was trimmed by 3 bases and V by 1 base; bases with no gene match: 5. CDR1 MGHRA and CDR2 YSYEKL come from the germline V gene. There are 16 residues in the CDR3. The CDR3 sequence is CASSQGGDRANEKLFF. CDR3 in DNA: TGCGCCAGCAGCCAAGGTGGCGACAGGGCTAATGAAAAACTGTTTTTT.

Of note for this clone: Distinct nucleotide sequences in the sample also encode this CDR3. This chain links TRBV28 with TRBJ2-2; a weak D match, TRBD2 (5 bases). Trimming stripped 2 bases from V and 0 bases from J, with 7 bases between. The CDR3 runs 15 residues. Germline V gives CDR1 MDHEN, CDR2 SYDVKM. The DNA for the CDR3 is TGTGCCAGCAGTTTACCGGGGACGAACACCGGGGAGCTGTTTTTT. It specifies CASSLPGTNTGELFF. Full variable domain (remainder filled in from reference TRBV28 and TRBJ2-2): DVKVTQSSRYLVKRTGEKVFLECVQDMDHENMFWYRQDPGLGLRLIYFSYDVKMKEKGDIPEGYSVSREKKERFSLILESASTNQTSMYLCASSLPGTNTGELFFGEGSRLTVL.

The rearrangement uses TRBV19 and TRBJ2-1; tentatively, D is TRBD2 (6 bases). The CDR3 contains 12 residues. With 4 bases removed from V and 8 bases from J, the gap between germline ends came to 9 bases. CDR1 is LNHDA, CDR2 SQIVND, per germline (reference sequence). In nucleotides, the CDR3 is TGTGCCAGTAGTACTTCGGGGGATGAGCAGTTCTTC. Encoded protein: CASSTSGDEQFF. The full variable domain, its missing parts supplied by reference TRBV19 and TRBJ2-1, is DGGITQSPKYLFRKEGQNVTLSCEQNLNHDAMYWYRQDPGQGLRLIYYSQIVNDFQKGDIAEGYSVSREKKESFPLTVTSAQKNPTAFYLCASSTSGDEQFFGPGTRLTVL.

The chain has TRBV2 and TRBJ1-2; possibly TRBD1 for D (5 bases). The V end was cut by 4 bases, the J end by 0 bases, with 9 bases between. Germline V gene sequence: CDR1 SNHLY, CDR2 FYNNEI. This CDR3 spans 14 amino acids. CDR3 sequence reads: CASSGQMTNYGYTF. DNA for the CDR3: TGTGCCAGCAGTGGACAGATGACTAACTATGGCTACACCTTC.

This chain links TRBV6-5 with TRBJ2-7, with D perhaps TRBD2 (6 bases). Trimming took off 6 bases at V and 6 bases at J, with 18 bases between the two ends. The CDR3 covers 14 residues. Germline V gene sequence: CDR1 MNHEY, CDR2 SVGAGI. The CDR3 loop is CASRPLGLMFEQYF. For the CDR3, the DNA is TGTGCCAGCAGGCCCCTCGGACTAATGTTCGAGCAGTACTTC.

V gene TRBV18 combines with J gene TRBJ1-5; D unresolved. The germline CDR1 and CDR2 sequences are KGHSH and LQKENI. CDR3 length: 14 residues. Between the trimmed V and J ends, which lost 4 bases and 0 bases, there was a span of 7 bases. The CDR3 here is CASSRVNSNQPQHF. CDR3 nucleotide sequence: TGTGCCAGCTCACGTGTCAATAGCAATCAGCCCCAGCATTTT. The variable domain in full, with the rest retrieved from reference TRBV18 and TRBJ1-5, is NAGVMQNPRHLVRRRGQEARLRCSPMKGHSHVYWYRQLPEEGLKFMVYLQKENIIDESGMPKERFSAEFPKEGPSILRIQQVVRGDSAAYFCASSRVNSNQPQHFGDGTRLSIL.

The CDR3 protein is CASSAQGDEQFF. The CDR3 nucleotides read TGTGCCAGCAGCGCCCAGGGGGATGAGCAGTTCTTC. The chain combines TRBV9 with TRBJ2-1; 7 bases align to TRBD1. The V gene's germline CDR1 is SGDLS and CDR2 YYNGEE. This CDR3 is 12 amino acids long. With V trimmed by 3 bases and J by 8 bases, 2 bases remained unmatched.

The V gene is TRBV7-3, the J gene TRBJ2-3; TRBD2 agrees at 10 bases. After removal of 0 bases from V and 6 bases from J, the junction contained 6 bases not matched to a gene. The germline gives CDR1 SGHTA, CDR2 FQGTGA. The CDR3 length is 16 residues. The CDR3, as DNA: TGTGCCAGCAGCTTAACGCCTAGCGGGAGAGTGGATACGCAGTATTTT. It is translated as CASSLTPSGRVDTQYF.

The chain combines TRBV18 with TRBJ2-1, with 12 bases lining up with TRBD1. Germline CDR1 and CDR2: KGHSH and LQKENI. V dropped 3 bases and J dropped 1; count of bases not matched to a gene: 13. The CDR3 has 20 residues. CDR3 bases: TGTGCCAGCTCACCGAGCCCCGGGACAGGGGGCGAGTGGTCCTACAATGAGCAGTTCTTC. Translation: CASSPSPGTGGEWSYNEQFF.